These 30 T cell receptor beta chains were sequenced from one sample in a study of blood T cell repertoires in COVID-19. Clones were read by immunoSEQ multiplex PCR, and TCRdb kept only the in-frame ones, dropping some. The table lists around 200,000 clones, around 83% of them singletons. Sequencing input: peripheral blood. The receptors were sampled from a man between 35 and 55 years old with active or convalescent COVID-19.

The rearrangement joins TRBV19 to TRBJ1-1; D is unresolved. Germline CDR1 and CDR2: LNHDA and SQIVND (reference sequence). The germline V and J ends were trimmed by 0 bases and 10 bases, with 15 bases remaining between them. The CDR3 is 14 amino acids. In DNA form, the CDR3 reads TGTGCCAGTAGTATAGAGGCGGGAACGGGGTCAGCTTTCTTT. It translates to CASSIEAGTGSAFF.

The chain is built from TRBV19 and TRBJ2-1; 7 nucleotides match TRBD2. The CDR3 contains 16 residues. Losses at the gene ends were 3 bases for V and 4 bases for J; bases not matched to a gene: 9. The germline gives CDR1 LNHDA, CDR2 SQIVND (reference sequence). The CDR3 DNA is TGTGCCAGTAGTATCCCCGGGGAGGGAGTGTACAATGAGCAGTTCTTC. This sequence encodes CASSIPGEGVYNEQFF. The entire variable domain, with the rest obtained from reference TRBV19 and TRBJ2-1, is as follows: DGGITQSPKYLFRKEGQNVTLSCEQNLNHDAMYWYRQDPGQGLRLIYYSQIVNDFQKGDIAEGYSVSREKKESFPLTVTSAQKNPTAFYLCASSIPGEGVYNEQFFGPGTRLTVL.

The chain uses TRBV2 and TRBJ1-1; TRBD1 is a possible D gene (5 bases). Germline CDR1 reads SNHLY; CDR2 reads FYNNEI. With 2 bases removed from V and 5 bases from J, the gap between germline ends came to 12 bases. The CDR3 sequence is 14 residues long. CDR3 region: CASSEMKGITEAFF. In nucleotides, the CDR3 is TGTGCCAGCAGTGAAATGAAGGGGATAACTGAAGCTTTCTTT.

This chain links TRBV15 with TRBJ2-7; a possible D gene is TRBD2 (6 bases). CDR3 length equals 15 residues. The germline V gene encodes CDR1 LNHNV and CDR2 YYDKDF (reference sequence). Trimming shortened V by 2 bases and J by 1 base, and 12 bases separated the two germline ends. In DNA form, the CDR3 reads TGTGCCACCAGCAGATATCCAGGAGGGTCCTACGAGCAGTACTTC. As protein: CATSRYPGGSYEQYF.

J is TRBJ2-1 and V is TRBV5-1, with D unresolved. The CDR3 runs 12 residues. CDR1 SGHRS and CDR2 YFSETQ come from the germline V gene. With 6 bases removed from V and 1 base from J, the gap between germline ends came to 5 bases. In DNA form, the CDR3 reads TGCGCCAGCACGCGGTCCTACAATGAGCAGTTCTTC. Translation: CASTRSYNEQFF.

The V gene is TRBV10-1, the J gene TRBJ1-1; D not resolved. The length of the CDR3 is 13 residues. Germline V gene lookup returns CDR1 WNHNN and CDR2 SYGVQD (reference sequence). V was cut by 3 bases and J by 5 bases, with 10 bases left in between. In DNA, the CDR3 is TGCGCCAGCAGTGAACCGGGAGGGACTGAAGCTTTCTTT. Translated: CASSEPGGTEAFF.

The chain recombines TRBV7-9 with TRBJ1-2, with D perhaps matching TRBD1 (5 bases). In germline, CDR1 is SEHNR, CDR2 FQNEAQ (reference sequence). The length of the CDR3 is 18 residues. Trimming pared 4 bases from V and 4 bases from J, leaving 25 bases between. Written as DNA, the CDR3 is TGTGCCAGCAGCTCCGCTAACGGGCAGGGAGGGCCTCTCTATGGCTACACCTTC. Encoded protein: CASSSANGQGGPLYGYTF.

A few counts support this clone. This chain links TRBV19 with TRBJ1-5, with D perhaps TRBD1 (5 bases). The V end was cut by 1 base, the J end by 7 bases, with 14 bases between. Germline CDR1 LNHDA, CDR2 SQIVND (reference sequence). The CDR3 has 15 amino acids. The CDR3 here is CASSIVEGAGQPQHF. The CDR3 DNA sequence: TGTGCCAGTAGTATAGTTGAAGGGGCGGGACAGCCCCAGCATTTT.

This chain connects TRBV3-1 (or the pseudogene TRBV3-2) to TRBJ1-5; D may be TRBD1 (6 bases). V was pared by 4 bases and J by 7 bases, with 11 bases between. CDR1 and CDR2 from the germline V gene are LGHDT and YNNKEL (reference sequence). The CDR3 sequence is 13 residues long. The CDR3, as DNA: TGTGCCAGCAGCCCCCAGGGGTTCCAGCCCCAGCATTTT. This encodes CASSPQGFQPQHF.

The CDR3 reads CASTRGTNNEQFF. DNA of the CDR3: TGTGCCAGCACCCGCGGGACTAACAATGAGCAGTTCTTC. The J gene is TRBJ2-1, the V gene TRBV6-5; 7 positions match TRBD2. This CDR3 contains 13 residues. Germline-derived CDR1 and CDR2 are MNHEY and SVGAGI. The trim removed 7 bases at V and 5 bases at J, leaving 5 bases unmatched.

This chain joins TRBV10-3 and TRBJ1-1; the D gene is possibly TRBD1 (6 bases). The V end was cut by 0 bases, the J end by 4 bases, with 9 bases between. CDR1 ENHRY and CDR2 SYGVKD come from the germline V gene. The CDR3 contains 14 residues. This CDR3 reads CAISESRQATEAFF. In nucleotides, the CDR3 is TGTGCCATCAGTGAGTCTAGACAGGCCACTGAAGCTTTCTTT.

The chain combines TRBV2 with TRBJ1-1; D is unresolved. CDR3 size: 13 residues. Germline CDR1 reads SNHLY; CDR2 reads FYNNEI. V lost 3 bases and J 1 base, leaving 6 bases between the germline ends. DNA of the CDR3: TGTGCCAGCAGTGAGGCCACGAACACTGAAGCTTTCTTT. This encodes CASSEATNTEAFF.

The chain uses TRBV10-1 and TRBJ2-2, with D possibly matching TRBD2 (6 bases). The CDR3 spans 13 residues. Germline V gene lookup returns CDR1 WNHNN and CDR2 SYGVQD (reference sequence). CDR3 nucleotide sequence: TGCGCGTCGGGAGCATGGGGCACCGGGGAGCTGTTTTTT. Translating it yields CASGAWGTGELFF.

V is TRBV5-1 and J is TRBJ2-7, with 9 bases fitting TRBD1. V shed 5 bases and J 5 bases; nucleotides not matched to a gene: 8. Germline V CDR1 and CDR2: SGHRS, YFSETQ. The CDR3 has 14 residues. In DNA form, the CDR3 reads TGCGCCAGCAGACCACAGGGGGCCACCGACGAGCAGTACTTC. It is translated as CASRPQGATDEQYF.

The sample holds one count of this clone. The chain uses TRBV2 and TRBJ2-5; tentative D call: TRBD2 (7 bases). Per the germline V gene, CDR1 is SNHLY and CDR2 is FYNNEI. CDR3 length: 13 residues. Between the trimmed V and J ends, which lost 6 bases and 7 bases, there was a span of 15 bases. DNA for the CDR3: TGTGCCAGCAGGACAGGACTAGTCGGGACCCAGTACTTC. It translates to CASRTGLVGTQYF.

The chain employs TRBV9 and TRBJ1-2; D remains unclear. Per the germline V gene, CDR1 is SGDLS and CDR2 is YYNGEE. The CDR3 runs to 14 residues. V was pared by 1 base and J by 4 bases, with 11 bases between. CDR3: CASSVNSHPYGYTF. The CDR3 nucleotides are TGTGCCAGCAGCGTAAATAGTCATCCCTATGGCTACACCTTC.

The chain is built from TRBV30 and TRBJ1-3; D unclear. The CDR3 has 12 residues. Between the trimmed V and J ends, which lost 5 bases and 4 bases, there was a span of 9 bases. Germline V gene sequence: CDR1 GTSNPN, CDR2 SVGIG (reference sequence). The CDR3 here is CAWQLGGNTIYF. CDR3 coding DNA: TGTGCCTGGCAACTGGGCGGAAACACCATATATTTT.

The chain employs TRBV5-1 and TRBJ2-5, with D tentatively TRBD2 (6 bases). The CDR3 sequence is 11 residues long. Germline values: CDR1 SGHRS, CDR2 YFSETQ. V shed 7 bases and J shed 4 bases, with 8 bases lying between them. CDR3 in DNA: TGCGCCAGCGCCGGGGGAGAGACCCAGTACTTC. Amino acid sequence: CASAGGETQYF. The full variable domain, completed using reference TRBV5-1 and TRBJ2-5, is KAGVTQTPRYLIKTRGQQVTLSCSPISGHRSVSWYQQTPGQGLQFLFEYFSETQRNKGNFPGRFSGRQFSNSRSEMNVSTLELGDSALYLCASAGGETQYFGPGTRLLVL.

CDR3 in amino acids: CARLNRYSLSLTYEQYF. In nucleotides, the CDR3 is TGCGCCAGATTGAACAGGTACTCCCTCTCCTTAACATACGAGCAGTACTTC. The V and J genes are TRBV10-1 and TRBJ2-7, with D tentatively TRBD1 (5 bases). This CDR3 is 17 amino acids long. The V end lost 9 bases, the J end lost 4 bases, and 28 bases lay between the germline ends. Germline loops: CDR1 WNHNN, CDR2 SYGVQD (reference sequence).

The chain has TRBV5-1 and TRBJ1-1; D remains unclear. Germline values: CDR1 SGHRS, CDR2 YFSETQ. CDR3 size: 16 residues. CDR3 sequence: CETHHRRGQLFTEAFF. Written as DNA, the CDR3 is TGCGAAACGCATCACAGAAGAGGGCAGCTCTTCACTGAAGCTTTCTTT.

V is TRBV7-6 and J is TRBJ1-2, with D unclear. The CDR3 is 12 residues long. Germline CDR1 is SGHVS and CDR2 is FNYEAQ. V gave up 4 bases and J gave up 2 bases, with 5 bases separating them. The DNA for the CDR3 is TGTGCCAGCAGCTCGGGGAACTATGGCTACACCTTC. This translates into CASSSGNYGYTF.

This chain uses TRBV6-2 or TRBV6-3 with TRBJ2-5, with TRBD2 matching 11 bases. CDR3 size: 14 residues. CDR1 is MNHEY, CDR2 SVGEGT, per germline. Unmatched junction bases numbered 5, after V lost 6 bases and J lost 5 bases. The CDR3 bases are TGTGCCAGCAGCCTTAGCGGGGGGGACGAGACCCAGTACTTC. Amino acid sequence: CASSLSGGDETQYF.

The rearrangement links TRBV6-5 to TRBJ1-2; TRBD1 matches at 8 bases. Looked up from germline, CDR1 is MNHEY and CDR2 is SVGAGI. The CDR3 totals 15 residues. The ends lost 7 bases at V and 2 bases at J; junction bases unmatched: 9. CDR3 sequence reads: CASTKGTGKNYGYTF. The CDR3 DNA is TGTGCCAGCACTAAGGGGACAGGAAAGAACTATGGCTACACCTTC.

This chain links TRBV30 with TRBJ2-3, with D uncertain. The CDR3 is 12 amino acids. V was pared by 6 bases and J by 0 bases, with 7 bases between. Germline V gene sequence: CDR1 GTSNPN, CDR2 SVGIG (reference sequence). CDR3 in DNA: TGTGCCTGCTCGGTTAGCACAGATACGCAGTATTTT. It is translated as CACSVSTDTQYF.

The chain recombines TRBV30 with TRBJ1-2; TRBD1 matches 10 bases. Germline trimming cut 2 bases from V and 3 bases from J; bases unmatched to any gene: 3. Per the germline V gene, CDR1 is GTSNPN and CDR2 is SVGIG (reference sequence). The CDR3 runs to 14 residues. In nucleotides, the CDR3 is TGTGCCTGGAGTCGGGACAGGGGAGACTATGGCTACACCTTC. Encoded protein: CAWSRDRGDYGYTF.

V and J are TRBV5-4 and TRBJ2-1, with TRBD2 matching 7 bases. The CDR3 runs 12 residues. V was clipped by 7 bases and J by 4 bases; unmatched bases: 2. Looked up from germline, CDR1 is SGHNT and CDR2 is YYREEE (reference sequence). In nucleotides, the CDR3 is TGTGCCAGCGGGGGGGAATACAATGAGCAGTTCTTC. Its protein is CASGGEYNEQFF.

Concerning this clone: Other nucleotide sequences from this sample produce the same CDR3. The chain uses TRBV5-1 and TRBJ2-1, with 9 bases identical to TRBD2. The CDR3 sequence is 14 residues long. The V gene's germline CDR1 is SGHRS and CDR2 YFSETQ. The trim removed 3 bases at V and 3 bases at J, leaving 1 base unmatched. CDR3 nucleotides: TGCGCCAGCAGCTCAGCGGGGGGCTACAATGAGCAGTTCTTC. This translates into CASSSAGGYNEQFF.

This chain joins TRBV6-6 and TRBJ1-2; maybe TRBD1 (6 bases). CDR1 is MNHNY, CDR2 SVGAGI, per germline (reference sequence). The CDR3 totals 14 residues. Trimming removed 6 bases from V and 2 bases from J, with 13 bases in between. The CDR3 loop is CASSLDRKNYGYTF. The CDR3 DNA reads as TGTGCCAGCAGCTTAGACAGGAAAAACTATGGCTACACCTTC.

J is TRBJ1-1 and V is TRBV3-1 (or the pseudogene TRBV3-2), with TRBD1 identical over 7 bases. Germline lookup yields CDR1 LGHDT and CDR2 YNNKEL (reference sequence). Trimming cost V 3 bases and J 7 bases; bases outside gene matches: 8. CDR3 size: 14 residues. The chain's CDR3 is CASSHTLDRVEAFF. CDR3 bases: TGTGCCAGCAGCCACACCTTAGACAGGGTTGAAGCTTTCTTT.

The gene calls are TRBV5-1 and TRBJ2-7, with D possibly matching TRBD1 (5 bases). The CDR3 is made up of 14 amino acids. V was trimmed by 0 bases and J by 4 bases, leaving 11 bases between them. CDR1 and CDR2 (germline): SGHRS, YFSETQ. The CDR3 reads CASSLDRTGYEQYF. The CDR3 nucleotides are TGCGCCAGCAGCTTGGACAGGACCGGTTACGAGCAGTACTTC.